The next 16 T cell receptor beta chains were all read from a single sample in a study of blood T cell repertoires in COVID-19 (dated by TCRdb to 2020 to 2021). Library construction relied on the immunoSEQ multiplex PCR assay. TCRdb limited this immuneACCESS table to in-frame rearrangements with V and J called. A share of clones is missing; checked studies link under half to unresolved V genes, and the rest is unexplained. This sample is represented by around 120,000 clones; under 80% of them were singletons. Roughly 2.1% of the sample comes from the top ten. Sequencing used peripheral blood. The origin of the receptors is a man aged 70-80 years with acute or convalescent COVID-19.

This sequence joins TRBV7-9 and TRBJ1-4, with 7 positions matching TRBD1. CDR1 is SEHNR and CDR2 is FQNEAQ in the germline V gene (reference sequence). V lost 5 bases and J lost 5; bases outside the gene matches: 11. This CDR3 contains 16 residues. CDR3 region: CASSERRQGGNEKLFF. The CDR3 bases are TGTGCCAGCAGCGAGCGTCGACAGGGTGGGAATGAAAAACTGTTTTTT.

The chain combines TRBV6-5 with TRBJ1-6; D unresolved. The V end was cut by 7 bases, the J end by 1 base, with 5 bases between. The germline V gene encodes CDR1 MNHEY and CDR2 SVGAGI. This CDR3 is built from 13 residues. The CDR3 reads CASTRSYNSPLHF. As DNA, the CDR3 is TGTGCCAGCACTAGGTCCTATAATTCACCCCTCCACTTT.

This clone was picked up one time. The CDR3 loop is CATQSGTNTGELFF. The CDR3 DNA reads TGCGCCACCCAGAGCGGGACTAACACCGGGGAGCTGTTTTTT. This chain uses TRBV5-1 with TRBJ2-2, with 7 bases aligning to TRBD2. Germline V gene sequence: CDR1 SGHRS, CDR2 YFSETQ. J lost 2 bases, V lost 9 bases, and 7 bases had no gene match. The CDR3 loop spans 14 amino acids.

The chain uses TRBV4-2 and TRBJ1-1; TRBD1 might be the D (6 bases). V was trimmed by 1 base and J by 1 base, leaving 10 bases between them. This CDR3 is 15 amino acids long. The germline V gene has CDR1 LGHNA and CDR2 YNFKEQ. The CDR3 loop reads CASSQVAGANTEAFF. The CDR3, as DNA: TGTGCCAGCAGCCAAGTGGCAGGGGCGAACACTGAAGCTTTCTTT.

The table lists this clone with a count of one. CDR3 in amino acids: CAWSGSTSGNTIYF. The CDR3 DNA is TGTGCCTGGAGTGGAAGCACCTCTGGAAACACCATATATTTT. V gene TRBV30 combines with J gene TRBJ1-3; unclear D gene. The V gene lost 1 base and the J gene lost 0 bases, with 7 bases spanning the gap. The CDR3 runs 14 residues. CDR1 is GTSNPN, CDR2 SVGIG, per germline (reference sequence). Supplemented by reference TRBV30 and TRBJ1-3, the full variable domain reads SQTIHQWPATLVQPVGSPLSLECTVEGTSNPNLYWYRQAAGRGLQLLFYSVGIGQISSEVPQNLSASRPQDRQFILSSKKLLLSDSGFYLCAWSGSTSGNTIYFGEGSWLTVV.

The chain uses TRBV18 and TRBJ2-5, with 10 nucleotides matching TRBD1. CDR3 size: 14 residues. Losses at the gene ends were 3 bases for V and 5 bases for J; bases not matched to a gene: 3. The V gene's germline CDR1 is KGHSH and CDR2 LQKENI. The CDR3 reads CASSPRDRGETQYF. DNA of the CDR3: TGTGCCAGCTCACCCCGGGACAGGGGTGAGACCCAGTACTTC.

The J gene is TRBJ1-2, the V gene TRBV5-6, with a tentative D call TRBD1 (5 bases). CDR1 is SGHDT and CDR2 is YYEEEE in the germline V gene. The CDR3 runs to 14 residues. The germline V and J ends were trimmed by 4 bases and 4 bases, with 14 bases remaining between them. The CDR3 spells CASSPTEVGYGYTF. In DNA, the CDR3 is TGTGCCAGCAGCCCGACAGAGGTTGGCTATGGCTACACCTTC.

CDR3 protein: CASSSAPGTSGYNEQFF. CDR3 in DNA: TGTGCCAGCAGCTCCGCCCCGGGAACTAGCGGGTACAATGAGCAGTTCTTC. The chain recombines TRBV11-3 with TRBJ2-1; TRBD2 matches at 9 bases. The germline V gene encodes CDR1 SGHNT and CDR2 YENEEA. The CDR3 is 17 residues long. V shed 4 bases, J shed 4 bases, and the junction held 11 bases outside the gene matches.

The chain carries TRBV3-1 (or the pseudogene TRBV3-2) and TRBJ1-5, with TRBD1 as a possible D gene (6 bases). In germline, CDR1 is LGHDT, CDR2 YNNKEL (reference sequence). The length of the CDR3 is 14 residues. V was pared by 4 bases and J by 1 base, with 8 bases between. In DNA form, the CDR3 reads TGTGCCAGCAGCCCGGGACAAAGCAATCAGCCCCAGCATTTT. It codes for CASSPGQSNQPQHF.

The chain employs TRBV9 and TRBJ1-6; 10 positions agree with TRBD1. There are 15 residues in the CDR3. J was trimmed by 14 bases and V by 0 bases; bases with no gene match: 8. CDR1 is SGDLS and CDR2 is YYNGEE in the germline V gene. The CDR3 spells CASSVDPRQGAALHF. The CDR3 bases are TGTGCCAGCAGCGTAGATCCCAGACAGGGGGCAGCCCTCCACTTT.

The chain employs TRBV9 and TRBJ1-2, with D unclear. Trimming took off 4 bases at V and 4 bases at J, with 17 bases between the two ends. CDR1 is SGDLS and CDR2 is YYNGEE in the germline V gene. The CDR3 has 15 residues. CDR3 protein: CASSRSGMGIYGYTF. The CDR3 nucleotides are TGTGCCAGCAGCCGTAGCGGCATGGGGATCTATGGCTACACCTTC.

The gene calls are TRBV27 and TRBJ1-1; 9 positions agree with TRBD1. Germline V gene data show CDR1 as MNHEY and CDR2 as SMNVEV (reference sequence). The CDR3 contains 12 residues. Trimming took 6 bases from V and 13 from J; bases not matched to a gene: 9. CDR3 coding DNA: TGTGCCAGCAGATCCGGACAGGGGAAGGTTTTCTTT. It yields the protein CASRSGQGKVFF.

This chain joins TRBV4-3 and TRBJ1-6; D is uncertain. The ends were cut back, 0 bases at V and 9 bases at J, with 12 bases in the middle. CDR3 length: 15 residues. Germline CDR1 reads LGHNA; CDR2 reads YSLEER. The CDR3 sequence: CASSQESTRISPLHF. The CDR3 bases are TGCGCCAGCAGCCAAGAATCCACGAGAATTTCACCCCTCCACTTT.

This sequence joins TRBV9 and TRBJ1-1, with D perhaps matching TRBD1 (5 bases). V gave up 0 bases and J gave up 4 bases, with 10 bases separating them. The length of the CDR3 is 14 residues. The V gene's germline CDR1 is SGDLS and CDR2 YYNGEE. The CDR3, as DNA: TGTGCCAGCAGCGTAGGATCCGGGGGCACTGAAGCTTTCTTT. Encoded protein: CASSVGSGGTEAFF.

This sequence joins TRBV5-6 and TRBJ2-1; D not resolved. V was clipped by 0 bases and J by 2 bases, with 6 bases between them. The CDR3 totals 14 residues. From germline, CDR1 is SGHDT and CDR2 YYEEEE. CDR3 loop: CASSLGQAYNEQFF. For the CDR3, the DNA is TGTGCCAGCAGCTTGGGGCAGGCCTACAATGAGCAGTTCTTC. Using reference TRBV5-6 and TRBJ2-1 for the parts outside the CDR3, the full variable domain is DAGVTQSPTHLIKTRGQQVTLRCSPKSGHDTVSWYQQALGQGPQFIFQYYEEEERQRGNFPDRFSGHQFPNYSSELNVNALLLGDSALYLCASSLGQAYNEQFFGPGTRLTVL.

The J gene is TRBJ2-3, the V gene TRBV6-2 or TRBV6-3; 8 bases are shared with TRBD2. In germline, CDR1 is MNHEY, CDR2 SVGEGT. With V trimmed by 5 bases and J by 2 bases, 3 bases remained unmatched. The CDR3 is made up of 14 amino acids. The CDR3 region is CASSRTSLTDTQYF. CDR3 bases: TGTGCCAGCAGTCGGACTAGCCTCACAGATACGCAGTATTTT.